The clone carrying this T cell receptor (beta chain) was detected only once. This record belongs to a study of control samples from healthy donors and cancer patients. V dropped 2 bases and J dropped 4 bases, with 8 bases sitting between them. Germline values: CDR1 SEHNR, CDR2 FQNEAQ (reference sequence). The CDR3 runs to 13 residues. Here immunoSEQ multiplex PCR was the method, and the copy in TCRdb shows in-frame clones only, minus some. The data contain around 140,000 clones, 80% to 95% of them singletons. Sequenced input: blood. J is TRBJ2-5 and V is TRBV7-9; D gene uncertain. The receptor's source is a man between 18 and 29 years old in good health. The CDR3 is CASSLNTAETQYF. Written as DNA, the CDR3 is TGTGCCAGCAGCTTAAACACGGCAGAGACCCAGTACTTC.